This TCR beta chain was recorded in a study of blood T cell repertoires in COVID-19. Looking at the study overall: Acute and convalescent COVID-19 specimens originated in the United States, Italy and Spain. Sample material is recorded as cDNA or gDNA derived from T cells, B-cell-depleted T cells, or PBMCs.

Germline V gene sequence: CDR1 MNHEY, CDR2 SVGAGI. The CDR3 contains 11 residues. V gave up 4 bases and J gave up 7 bases, with 6 bases separating them. Libraries were prepared by immunoSEQ multiplex PCR; TCRdb keeps only in-frame clonotypes and omits some of them. Of around 56,000 clones listed, 70% to 90% are singletons. This chain uses TRBV6-5 with TRBJ2-3; unclear D gene. The sequence was obtained from a man aged 55 to 70 with acute or convalescent COVID-19. Sequenced: peripheral blood. The CDR3 nucleotides read TGTGCCAGCAGTTCCTTTAATACGCAGTATTTT. This codes for CASSSFNTQYF.